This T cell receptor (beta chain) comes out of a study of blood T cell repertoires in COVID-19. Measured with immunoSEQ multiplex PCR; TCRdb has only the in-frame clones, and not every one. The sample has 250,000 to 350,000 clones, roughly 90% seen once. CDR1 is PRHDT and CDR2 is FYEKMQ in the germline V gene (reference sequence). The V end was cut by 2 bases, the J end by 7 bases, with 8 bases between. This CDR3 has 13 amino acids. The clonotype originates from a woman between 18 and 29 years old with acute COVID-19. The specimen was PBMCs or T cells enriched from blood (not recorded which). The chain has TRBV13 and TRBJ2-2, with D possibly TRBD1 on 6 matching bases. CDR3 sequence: CASSLQGIGELFF. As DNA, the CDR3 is TGTGCCAGCAGCTTACAGGGGATCGGGGAGCTGTTTTTT.